The 29 T cell receptor beta chains presented below share a single source sample, sequenced in a study of shared clonotypes between healthy human individuals. Selected positively for CCR7 and CD45RO-negative, naive CD8 cells excluded terminally differentiated effector memory CD45RA+ cells. Clones were read by immunoSEQ multiplex PCR, and TCRdb kept only the in-frame ones, dropping some. The repertoire holds approximately 840,000 clones, about 96% seen once, with less than 0.25% in the top ten. The sequenced sample consisted of naive CD8+ T cells sorted from blood. The origin of the receptors is a man aged 25-45 years in good health.

The chain combines TRBV7-8 with TRBJ2-7, with no clear D. This CDR3 has 18 amino acids. Germline CDR1 reads SGHVS; CDR2 reads FQNEAQ. The germline V and J ends were trimmed by 5 bases and 0 bases, with 23 bases remaining between them. CDR3 in amino acids: CASSNNPWATRSSYEQYF. DNA of the CDR3: TGTGCCAGCAGCAACAATCCGTGGGCCACTCGGAGCTCCTACGAGCAGTACTTC.

The chain couples TRBV6-1 to TRBJ1-2, with TRBD1 matching over 10 bases. From germline, CDR1 is MNHNS and CDR2 SASEGT. This CDR3 comprises 15 residues. Trimming removed 6 bases from V and 8 bases from J; junction bases left unmatched: 12. CDR3 amino acids: CASSSGQGNVLGYTF. The DNA for the CDR3 is TGTGCCAGCAGCTCGGGACAGGGGAATGTTTTAGGCTACACCTTC.

This sequence joins TRBV27 and TRBJ1-1; 9 positions agree with TRBD1. Germline assignment: CDR1 MNHEY and CDR2 SMNVEV (reference sequence). The J segment lost 4 bases and the V segment lost 6 bases, leaving 6 bases of the junction unmatched. This CDR3 is built from 14 residues. The CDR3 reads CASSLGTGITEAFF. In DNA form, the CDR3 reads TGTGCCAGCAGCCTAGGGACAGGGATCACTGAAGCTTTCTTT.

Of note for this clone: The sample holds other DNA sequences that translate to the same CDR3. This chain uses TRBV4-1 with TRBJ2-1, with D uncertain. Germline V gene lookup returns CDR1 MGHRA and CDR2 YSYEKL. The V end lost 3 bases, the J end lost 4 bases, and 4 bases lay between the germline ends. The CDR3 contains 12 residues. This CDR3 reads CASSQPYNEQFF. The CDR3 nucleotides read TGCGCCAGCAGCCAGCCGTACAATGAGCAGTTCTTC.

This chain connects TRBV7-9 to TRBJ2-7, with D possibly TRBD1 on 5 matching bases. This CDR3 is 17 amino acids long. Germline V gene data show CDR1 as SEHNR and CDR2 as FQNEAQ (reference sequence). Trimming left V 5 bases short and J 3 bases short, with 23 bases between. CDR3 in DNA: TGTGCCAGCAGCCGAGGAGCCCCGACAGTTGAAGGCTACGAGCAGTACTTC. Protein: CASSRGAPTVEGYEQYF.

The gene calls are TRBV5-8 and TRBJ2-5; TRBD2 might be the D (6 bases). The germline V and J ends were trimmed by 8 bases and 5 bases, with 19 bases remaining between them. The CDR3 contains 14 residues. Germline assignment: CDR1 SGHTS and CDR2 YDEGEE. The CDR3 region has the DNA TGTGCCAGTAGGCCGAGCGGGTACAGGGAGACCCAGTACTTC. Translated, it gives CASRPSGYRETQYF.

This clone was picked up one time. At one end, the junction sequence differs from germline, possibly due to a read error. The CDR3 nucleotides are TGCGCCAGCGGCCAGACACCCGGGACACCACCTTACACCGGGGAGCTGTTTTTT. This translates into CASGQTPGTPPYTGELFF. This sequence joins TRBV4-1 and TRBJ2-2, with D possibly TRBD1 on 6 matching bases. The germline CDR1 and CDR2 sequences are MGHRA and YSYEKL. This CDR3 is built from 18 residues.

The V gene is TRBV10-3, the J gene TRBJ1-1; perhaps TRBD1 as D (5 bases). Trimming shortened V by 2 bases and J by 0 bases, and 7 bases separated the two germline ends. Germline V gene data show CDR1 as ENHRY and CDR2 as SYGVKD. The CDR3 is 14 amino acids. Here the CDR3 reads CAISEGGMNTEAFF. DNA for the CDR3: TGTGCCATCAGTGAGGGGGGAATGAACACTGAAGCTTTCTTT.

The V and J genes are TRBV29-1 and TRBJ2-3; TRBD2 might be the D (6 bases). The germline V gene encodes CDR1 SQVTM and CDR2 ANQGSEA. The V end lost 8 bases, the J end lost 4 bases, and 16 bases lay between the germline ends. CDR3 length equals 13 residues. The CDR3 loop reads CSTLWGDPDTQYF. CDR3 nucleotides: TGCAGCACCCTGTGGGGGGACCCAGATACGCAGTATTTT.

For the CDR3, the DNA is TGCGCCAGCAGCCAGGAGCCGGGCTGGACCTCCTACAATGAGCAGTTCTTC. Its translation: CASSQEPGWTSYNEQFF. This chain uses TRBV4-1 with TRBJ2-1, with D unclear. The germline V and J ends were trimmed by 3 bases and 0 bases, with 15 bases remaining between them. From germline, CDR1 is MGHRA and CDR2 YSYEKL. The CDR3 is 17 amino acids.

The rearrangement links TRBV5-5 to TRBJ1-2, with TRBD1 matching over 9 bases. The V gene's germline CDR1 is SGHKS and CDR2 YYEKEE (reference sequence). With 4 bases clipped from V and 4 bases from J, the junction kept 8 bases outside the gene matches. The CDR3 is 15 residues long. CDR3 in DNA: TGTGCCAGCAGCCTGGGACAGGGCATCCTCTATGGCTACACCTTC. Its protein product is CASSLGQGILYGYTF.

The rearrangement links TRBV5-1 to TRBJ2-7, with D maybe TRBD1 (5 bases). The germline gives CDR1 SGHRS, CDR2 YFSETQ. V lost 6 bases, J lost 0 bases, and 16 bases lay in between. This CDR3 is 15 amino acids long. CDR3 region: CASTDPGLTSYEQYF. The CDR3 DNA reads as TGCGCCAGCACCGACCCAGGGCTAACCTCCTACGAGCAGTACTTC.

This sequence joins TRBV5-1 and TRBJ2-7; D call uncertain. The CDR3 totals 14 residues. V was trimmed by 4 bases and J by 5 bases, leaving 16 bases between them. In germline, CDR1 is SGHRS, CDR2 YFSETQ. This CDR3 reads CASSTFGLDHEQYF. CDR3 nucleotide sequence: TGCGCCAGCAGCACCTTCGGCCTGGACCACGAGCAGTACTTC.

The V call is TRBV14, the J call TRBJ2-1; 7 bases align to TRBD1. V gave up 2 bases and J gave up 3 bases; unmatched junction bases: 10. The CDR3 spans 17 residues. Germline V gives CDR1 SGHDN, CDR2 FVKESK. In DNA, the CDR3 is TGTGCCAGCAGCCAACCTATCGGGACAGACATCTACAATGAGCAGTTCTTC. Protein sequence: CASSQPIGTDIYNEQFF. Full variable domain (rest looked up from reference TRBV14 and TRBJ2-1): EAGVTQFPSHSVIEKGQTVTLRCDPISGHDNLYWYRRVMGKEIKFLLHFVKESKQDESGMPNNRFLAERTGGTYSTLKVQPAELEDSGVYFCASSQPIGTDIYNEQFFGPGTRLTVL.

The rearrangement links TRBV30 to TRBJ1-5, with TRBD1 matching 10 bases. V shed 3 bases and J 7 bases; nucleotides not matched to a gene: 12. This CDR3 region has 16 residues. Germline V CDR1 and CDR2: GTSNPN, SVGIG (reference sequence). CDR3 sequence (DNA): TGTGCCTGGAGCGGGACTGGGACAGGGGCATGGCAGCCCCAGCATTTT. Its translation: CAWSGTGTGAWQPQHF.

The gene calls are TRBV6-1 and TRBJ1-5; no reliable D call. This CDR3 has 14 residues. The germline CDR1 and CDR2 sequences are MNHNS and SASEGT. V lost 1 base and J lost 3, with 7 bases in between. CDR3 loop: CASSEGRNNQPQHF. Written as DNA, the CDR3 is TGTGCCAGCAGTGAAGGGAGAAACAATCAGCCCCAGCATTTT.

Details on this clone: The junction shows a germline mismatch at one end, possibly a read error. The chain carries TRBV7-7 and TRBJ2-1; 7 bases map to TRBD2. The germline V gene has CDR1 SSHAT and CDR2 FNYEAQ (reference sequence). The CDR3 is made up of 18 amino acids. CDR3 residues: CASNLPSSGGASRSEQFF. The CDR3 coding sequence is TGTGCTAGCAACTTGCCCTCTAGCGGTGGAGCAAGTCGCAGTGAGCAGTTCTTC.

The table lists this clone with many counts. The rearrangement links TRBV19 to TRBJ2-7; 7 bases agree with TRBD1. V lost 10 bases to trimming and J lost 4 bases; unmatched junction nucleotides: 4. There are 11 residues in the CDR3. Germline CDR1 LNHDA, CDR2 SQIVND (reference sequence). CDR3 loop: CATSGGYEQYF. DNA of the CDR3: TGTGCCACCTCAGGGGGTTACGAGCAGTACTTC. Variable domain in full (rest from reference TRBV19 and TRBJ2-7): DGGITQSPKYLFRKEGQNVTLSCEQNLNHDAMYWYRQDPGQGLRLIYYSQIVNDFQKGDIAEGYSVSREKKESFPLTVTSAQKNPTAFYLCATSGGYEQYFGPGTRLTVT.

This chain links TRBV7-9 with TRBJ1-5, with D unclear. Germline values: CDR1 SEHNR, CDR2 FQNEAQ (reference sequence). Trimming removed 1 base at V and 12 bases at J, with 13 bases between. CDR3 size: 13 residues. CDR3 sequence: CASSLGRAGLQHF. CDR3 DNA: TGTGCCAGCAGCTTAGGTAGGGCCGGCCTCCAGCATTTT.

The chain joins TRBV5-1 to TRBJ2-2; 8 bases are a match to TRBD1. The CDR3 has 18 residues. The J segment lost 6 bases and the V segment lost 1 base, leaving 14 bases of the junction unmatched. The germline V gene has CDR1 SGHRS and CDR2 YFSETQ. The chain's CDR3 is CASSLIPPRTGFAGELFF. In nucleotides, the CDR3 is TGCGCCAGCAGCTTGATCCCCCCCCGGACAGGGTTTGCCGGGGAGCTGTTTTTT.

A word on this clone: The same CDR3 also results from other DNA sequences found in this sample. This rearrangement joins TRBV28 to TRBJ1-1; D is unclear. Germline CDR1 and CDR2: MDHEN and SYDVKM. V lost 3 bases and J 1 base, leaving 6 bases between the germline ends. There are 13 residues in the CDR3. The CDR3 sequence: CASSLGGNTEAFF. CDR3 bases: TGTGCCAGCAGTTTGGGAGGGAACACTGAAGCTTTCTTT.

The chain uses TRBV6-1 and TRBJ2-3; 7 nucleotides line up with TRBD1. V lost 0 bases and J lost 6; bases outside the gene matches: 12. The germline V gene encodes CDR1 MNHNS and CDR2 SASEGT. The CDR3 spans 17 residues. Here the CDR3 DNA reads TGTGCCAGCAGTGAAGCAGGGGACAGCCCCCCTTCGGATACGCAGTATTTT. Its translation: CASSEAGDSPPSDTQYF.

V and J are TRBV5-1 and TRBJ2-3, with D perhaps matching TRBD1 (5 bases). Trimming took off 5 bases at V and 2 bases at J, with 15 bases between the two ends. This CDR3 region has 15 residues. The V gene's germline CDR1 is SGHRS and CDR2 YFSETQ. The CDR3 nucleotides read TGCGCCAGCAGAACAGGAGAATCAAACACAGATACGCAGTATTTT. Translation gives CASRTGESNTDTQYF.

The V and J genes are TRBV10-3 and TRBJ2-1; 12 nucleotides agree with TRBD2. The CDR3 extends over 12 amino acids. J gave up 6 bases and V 11 bases, and 2 bases lay outside the gene matches. From germline, CDR1 is ENHRY and CDR2 SYGVKD. CDR3: CALGLAGNEQFF. CDR3 in DNA: TGTGCCTTGGGACTAGCGGGCAATGAGCAGTTCTTC.

J is TRBJ2-1 and V is TRBV7-9; the match to TRBD2 covers 8 bases. J gave up 4 bases and V 5 bases, and 7 bases lay outside the gene matches. This CDR3 is 15 amino acids long. Germline values: CDR1 SEHNR, CDR2 FQNEAQ (reference sequence). CDR3 DNA: TGTGCCAGCAGCCCGCGGGAGGAGGAATACAATGAGCAGTTCTTC. Translation: CASSPREEEYNEQFF.

V and J are TRBV25-1 and TRBJ2-1; 7 bases map to TRBD1. The CDR3 runs to 14 residues. Germline V CDR1 and CDR2: MGHDK, SYGVNS. The V segment lost 3 bases and the J segment 4 bases; nucleotides outside the gene matches: 3. In DNA form, the CDR3 reads TGTGCCAGCAGTGACGCGGACAGGTACAATGAGCAGTTCTTC. This gives the protein CASSDADRYNEQFF.

The J gene is TRBJ2-1, the V gene TRBV5-4; D ambiguous. CDR3 size: 12 residues. CDR1 and CDR2 (germline): SGHNT, YYREEE (reference sequence). Trimming removed 1 base from V and 7 bases from J, with 6 bases in between. The DNA of the CDR3 is TGTGCCAGCAGCTTGTATGGTAATGAGCAGTTCTTC. Encoded protein: CASSLYGNEQFF.

V gene TRBV5-1 combines with J gene TRBJ2-2, with 10 bases identical to TRBD2. J lost 6 bases, V lost 1 base, and 9 bases had no gene match. The CDR3 is 17 amino acids. The germline V gene encodes CDR1 SGHRS and CDR2 YFSETQ. The DNA of the CDR3 is TGCGCCAGCAGCTTGCGCAACCTAGCGGGAGTCCCCGGGGAGCTGTTTTTT. Its protein is CASSLRNLAGVPGELFF. Looking up the rest from reference TRBV5-1 and TRBJ2-2 gives the full variable domain: KAGVTQTPRYLIKTRGQQVTLSCSPISGHRSVSWYQQTPGQGLQFLFEYFSETQRNKGNFPGRFSGRQFSNSRSEMNVSTLELGDSALYLCASSLRNLAGVPGELFFGEGSRLTVL.

Notes on this clone: The same CDR3 arises from other DNA sequences in this sample as well. The genes are TRBV28 and TRBJ2-7; 7 bases align to TRBD2. The CDR3 is made up of 13 amino acids. Germline lookup yields CDR1 MDHEN and CDR2 SYDVKM. V trimming: 2 bases; J trimming: 4 bases; junction bases outside the gene matches: 2. The CDR3 sequence is CASSLGGSYEQYF. For the CDR3, the DNA is TGTGCCAGCAGTTTAGGCGGGAGTTACGAGCAGTACTTC.